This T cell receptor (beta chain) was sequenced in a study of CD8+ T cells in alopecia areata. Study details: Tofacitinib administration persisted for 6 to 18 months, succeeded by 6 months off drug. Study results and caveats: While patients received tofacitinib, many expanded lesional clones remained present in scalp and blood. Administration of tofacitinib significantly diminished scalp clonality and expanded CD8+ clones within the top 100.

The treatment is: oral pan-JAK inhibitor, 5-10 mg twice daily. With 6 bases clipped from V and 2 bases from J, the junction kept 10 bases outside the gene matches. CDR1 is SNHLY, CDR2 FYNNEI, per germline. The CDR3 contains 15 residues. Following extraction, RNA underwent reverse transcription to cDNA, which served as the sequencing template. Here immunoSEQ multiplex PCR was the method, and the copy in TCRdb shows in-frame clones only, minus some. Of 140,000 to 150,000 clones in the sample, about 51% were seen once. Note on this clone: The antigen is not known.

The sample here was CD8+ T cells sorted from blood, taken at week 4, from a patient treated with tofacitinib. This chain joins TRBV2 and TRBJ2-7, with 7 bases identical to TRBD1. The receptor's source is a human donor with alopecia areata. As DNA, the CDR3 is TGTGCCAGCAGCTCCGACAGGGATCTACCCTACGAGCAGTACTTC. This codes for CASSSDRDLPYEQYF.